This TCR beta chain stems from a study of Graves' ophthalmopathy and Graves' hyperthyroidism (dated by TCRdb to 2016 to 2019). Some background on the complete study: Peripheral blood samples were taken at the time of initial diagnosis, before any treatment was given. To tell Graves' ophthalmopathy apart from Graves' hyperthyroidism, and to predict which patients would progress to ophthalmopathy, the study relied on TCR beta repertoire signatures. In total, 135 blood samples were TCR-sequenced: 40 to 45 ophthalmopathy, over 70 hyperthyroidism and some 17 hyperthyroidism-to-ophthalmopathy patients. To explore V-J signatures that distinguish ophthalmopathy from hyperthyroidism, a discovery set of under 110 patients was enrolled, made up of roughly 41 with ophthalmopathy and 57 with stable hyperthyroidism. For independent validation, a separate cohort was made up of roughly 19 hyperthyroidism patients plus 17 patients who later progressed from hyperthyroidism to ophthalmopathy. In roughly 6 hyperthyroidism patients, T-cell repertoires of thyroid tissue and blood were compared. After sampling, hyperthyroidism patients received methimazole starting at 30 mg daily, and ophthalmopathy patients received high-dose intravenous methylprednisolone. For training and testing, the 80 to 100 patients in the discovery cohort were randomly divided in a 7:3 ratio.

Between the V and J ends, shortened by 0 bases and 4 bases respectively, the junction contains 12 bases. CDR1 is given as SGHVS and CDR2 as FQNEAQ, both from the germline V gene. Reading from cysteine to phenylalanine, the CDR3 counts 15 amino acids. Solely the CDR3 DNA is kept, with 45 bases framed from the first base. The paper as a whole reports these results and caveats: Sample size was not predetermined statistically, and investigators were not blinded to group allocation. Among expanded thyroid clonotypes with frequency above 0.001, most also showed up in blood, which suggests that blood repertoires may reflect the thyroid immune response. In validation, the model predicted ophthalmopathy progression with about 71% sensitivity and around 72% specificity; more than ten predicted patients were CT-confirmed with GO in a median of approximately six months. Ophthalmopathy was separated from stable hyperthyroidism by the 13-signature model with more than 85% sensitivity and 81% to 84% specificity in cross-validation and with 80%/75% in the test set.

This clonotype was recorded many times. The antigen it recognizes is unknown. No base-level quality is on record; no much larger clone is a single base apart. The ophthalmopathy patients had moderately to severely active disease, with a Clinical Activity Score of 3 or higher, a NOSPECS grade of 4 or higher, and a disease duration of less than 3 months. Patients were excluded if they had other autoimmune diseases, uncontrolled infections, pregnancy or lactation. Clinical symptoms, serum thyroxine, TRAb, thyroid ultrasound and orbital computed tomography formed the basis of the diagnosis. PBMCs were isolated from 10 ml of fresh peripheral blood by Ficoll-Paque density gradient centrifugation. Total RNA was extracted using Trizol reagent, and RNA quality was checked on an Agilent 2100 Bioanalyzer. TCR beta CDR3 regions were amplified from RNA transcripts for repertoire sequencing. The first round was an RT-PCR using HTBI primers with the Qiagen OneStep RT-PCR kit, and this first round was followed by a second-round multiplex PCR, then size selection and purification. Libraries were sequenced on an Illumina HiSeq2000 using paired-end 100 bp reads. Under the source paper's analysis protocol: SOAPnuke was used to process the reads, removing any read that contained adapters or uncalled bases, had a mean Phred below 15, or lacked an exact match to the constant primer or identifier. COPE v1.2.5 was used to merge high-quality paired reads. Unique nucleotide sequences were defined as clonotypes and aligned to IMGT TRB V, D and J references using MiTCR v1.1. Analysis was restricted to V-J combinations with a frequency above 0.0001, which covered 98% to 99.2% of repertoires. For each V-J combination, a TCR clonal expansion and chaos score was defined as the ratio of F50 clonal expansion to chaos observed in the TCRdist matrix. Welch's t-statistics and random forest were used to reduce features to about a dozen V-J combinations, which were fed into a naive Bayes classifier. The Morisita-Horn index was used to measure how similar the thyroid and blood repertoires were. TCRdb trimmed the raw reads at Q25, called clones with MiXCR and kept productive beta chains. Every CDR3 protein is listed once, alongside the most common genes and DNA of its rows. The V and J calls come from TCRdb's annotation, not from the publication. The sample table shows over 150,000 distinct CDR3 sequences, and roughly two fifths are seen once. 5.8% of the sample goes to the ten largest clones.

The source of this sequence is a middle-aged woman with Graves' ophthalmopathy. Donor details come from another sample of the same person, matched by shared clones. The chain employs TRBV7-8 and TRBJ1-2; TRBD1 is a possible D gene, resting on 5 matching bases. The material sequenced was peripheral blood. The nucleotide sequence is TGTGCCAGCAGCTTAGCGATCAGGGCTGTCTATGGCTACACCTTC. This codes for CASSLAIRAVYGYTF.